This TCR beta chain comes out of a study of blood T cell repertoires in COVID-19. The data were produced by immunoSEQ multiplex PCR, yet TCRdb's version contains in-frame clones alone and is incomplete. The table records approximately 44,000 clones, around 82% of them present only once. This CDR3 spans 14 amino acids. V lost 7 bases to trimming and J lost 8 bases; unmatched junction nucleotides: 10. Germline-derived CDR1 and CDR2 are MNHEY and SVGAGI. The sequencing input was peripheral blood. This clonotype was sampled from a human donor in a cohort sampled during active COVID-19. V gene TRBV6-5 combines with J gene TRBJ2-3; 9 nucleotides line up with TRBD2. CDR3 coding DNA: TGTGCCAGCAACGGGGGGGAACTAGCGGGTACGCAGTATTTT. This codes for CASNGGELAGTQYF.